These 10 T cell receptor beta chains originate from one sample sequenced in a study of T cells in Graves' hyperthyroidism and ophthalmopathy. TCR beta CDR3 sequences were amplified from RNA transcripts. First-round RT-PCR of the TCR CDR3 relied on the HTBI primer set. Each CDR3 protein gets one entry after TCRdb re-called the multiplex PCR reads with MiXCR. Of about 400,000 distinct CDR3 sequences listed, more than 12% are singletons. Sequenced input: blood. All receptors derive from a man over 45 with Graves' ophthalmopathy.

This clonotype has just a few counts. The rearrangement joins TRBV20-1 to TRBJ2-7; no clear D. CDR1 is DFQATT, CDR2 SNEGSKA, per germline (reference sequence). Trimming cost V 2 bases and J 4 bases, with 9 bases left between them. This CDR3 has 12 residues. The CDR3 protein is CSARRSKYEQYF. As DNA, the CDR3 is TGCAGTGCTAGACGGTCAAAGTACGAGCAGTACTTC.

This clonotype was seen more than once but under ten times. The chain employs TRBV28 and TRBJ2-1; TRBD2 is a possible D gene (6 bases). CDR1 is MDHEN, CDR2 SYDVKM, per germline. The CDR3 contains 13 residues. The V and J ends lost 5 bases and 6 bases respectively, with 11 bases between them. The CDR3, as DNA: TGTGCCAGCAGTGGAGGGCCGCTCAATGAGCAGTTCTTC. Translation: CASSGGPLNEQFF.

This clonotype was observed many times. This chain links TRBV3-1 with TRBJ2-3; D is uncertain. V gave up 4 bases and J gave up 6 bases, with 11 bases separating them. This CDR3 comprises 13 residues. Germline CDR1 and CDR2: LGHDT and YNNKEL (reference sequence). CDR3 protein: CASSPDLADTQYF. In DNA, the CDR3 is TGTGCCAGCAGCCCCGACCTTGCTGATACGCAGTATTTT.

The sample holds a few counts of this clonotype. The CDR3 DNA reads TGTGCCAGCAGCCACCCGGGACAGGGGCATTCACCCCTCCACTTT. Translated, it gives CASSHPGQGHSPLHF. The chain couples TRBV3-1 to TRBJ1-6, with 10 positions matching TRBD1. The trim removed 3 bases at V and 8 bases at J, leaving 4 bases unmatched. This CDR3 has 15 amino acids. The germline gives CDR1 LGHDT, CDR2 YNNKEL (reference sequence). The entire variable domain, with the rest obtained from reference TRBV3-1 and TRBJ1-6, is as follows: DTAVSQTPKYLVTQMGNDKSIKCEQNLGHDTMYWYKQDSKKFLKIMFSYNNKELIINETVPNRFSPKSPDKAHLNLHINSLELGDSAVYFCASSHPGQGHSPLHFGNGTRLTVT.

This clonotype has at least ten counts. The chain combines TRBV24-1 with TRBJ2-2, with D perhaps matching TRBD1 (5 bases). V shed 5 bases and J shed 0 bases, with 24 bases lying between them. The CDR3 contains 20 residues. Germline CDR1 reads KGHDR; CDR2 reads SFDVKD. DNA for the CDR3: TGTGCCACCAGTGGGAGCCAAAGTCGACCCAGGGCGCCGAACACCGGGGAGCTGTTTTTT. This codes for CATSGSQSRPRAPNTGELFF.

This clonotype was found a few times. This chain links TRBV6-1 with TRBJ1-3; D not resolved. Germline lookup yields CDR1 MNHNS and CDR2 SASEGT. This CDR3 is 12 amino acids long. Trimming took off 0 bases at V and 6 bases at J, with 3 bases between the two ends. In DNA form, the CDR3 reads TGTGCCAGCAGTGAAGCAACAAACACCATATATTTT. This sequence encodes CASSEATNTIYF.

This clonotype was counted ten times or more. This chain joins TRBV28 and TRBJ2-7; 11 positions match TRBD2. This CDR3 has 16 amino acids. Germline-derived CDR1 and CDR2 are MDHEN and SYDVKM. V was clipped by 4 bases and J by 4 bases; unmatched bases: 9. As DNA, the CDR3 is TGTGCCAGCAGTTCGATAGCGGGAGGGCCGGGGTACGAGCAGTACTTC. Translating gives CASSSIAGGPGYEQYF.

This clonotype was counted at least ten times. Its ends do not fully match the called genes, so a read error is possible. This chain joins TRBV7-9 and TRBJ2-7; tentatively, D is TRBD1 or TRBD2 (5 bases each). Germline V CDR1 and CDR2: SEHNR, FQNEAQ (reference sequence). The CDR3 is 15 amino acids. CDR3 sequence: CASNPGAGDLYEQHF. As DNA, the CDR3 is TGTGCCAGCAACCCCGGGGCAGGCGACCTCTACGAGCAGCACTTC.

Ten or more counts support this clonotype. This rearrangement joins TRBV20-1 to TRBJ2-3, with 11 nucleotides matching TRBD2. V was clipped by 2 bases and J by 4 bases; unmatched bases: 2. CDR3 length: 14 residues. From germline, CDR1 is DFQATT and CDR2 SNEGSKA (reference sequence). The CDR3 sequence is CSARIAGGSDTQYF. The CDR3 DNA reads TGCAGTGCTAGAATAGCGGGAGGGTCAGATACGCAGTATTTT.

This sequence joins TRBV2 and TRBJ2-7; 11 bases agree with TRBD1. CDR1 is SNHLY and CDR2 is FYNNEI in the germline V gene. After removal of 3 bases from V and 3 bases from J, the junction contained 4 bases not matched to a gene. The CDR3 runs to 15 residues. The CDR3 DNA follows: TGTGCCAGCAGTGATGCGGGGACAGGGGGCTACGAGCAGTACTTC. Residues: CASSDAGTGGYEQYF.